This paragraph covers one T cell receptor beta chain sequence. Using the 5' RACE reads, TCRdb records one entry per CDR3 protein without DNA. Its listing shows some 600,000 distinct CDR3 sequences. The CDR3 is 15 residues long. CDR1 SEHNR and CDR2 FQNEAQ come from the germline V gene (reference sequence). This record comes from a study of T cells expressing NK-cell markers. Study background: The sequencing cohort of eight donors included seven HCMV-seropositive individuals and one seronegative individual.

This receptor was obtained from a man between 18 and 29 years old in good health. The sequencing sample was made of blood T cells: a sorted CD56 or NKG2C T cell subset, CD4+ or CD8+ T cells, or bulk PBMC T cells (not recorded which). The genes are TRBV7-9 and TRBJ2-1; the TCRdb call, TRBD1, lacks DNA for checking. CDR3: CASSLPLDNYNEQFF.